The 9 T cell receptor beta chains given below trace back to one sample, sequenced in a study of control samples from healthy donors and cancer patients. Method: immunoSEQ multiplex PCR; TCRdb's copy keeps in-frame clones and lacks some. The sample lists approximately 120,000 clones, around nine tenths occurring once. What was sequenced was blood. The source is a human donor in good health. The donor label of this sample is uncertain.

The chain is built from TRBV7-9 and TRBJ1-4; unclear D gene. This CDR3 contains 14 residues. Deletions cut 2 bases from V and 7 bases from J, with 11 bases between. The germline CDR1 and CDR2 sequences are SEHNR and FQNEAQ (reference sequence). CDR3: CASSLTYGGEKLFF. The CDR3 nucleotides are TGTGCCAGCAGCTTAACGTACGGAGGTGAAAAACTGTTTTTT.

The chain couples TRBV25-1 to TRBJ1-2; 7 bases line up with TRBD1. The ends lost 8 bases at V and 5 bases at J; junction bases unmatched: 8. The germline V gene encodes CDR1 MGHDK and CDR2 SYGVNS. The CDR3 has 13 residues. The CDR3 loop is CASAGTAHYGYTF. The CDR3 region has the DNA TGTGCCAGCGCCGGGACAGCTCATTATGGCTACACCTTC.

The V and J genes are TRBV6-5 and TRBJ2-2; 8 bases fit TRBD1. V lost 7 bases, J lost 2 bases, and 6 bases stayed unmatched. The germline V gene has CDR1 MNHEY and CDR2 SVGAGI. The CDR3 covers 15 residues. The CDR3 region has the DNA TGTGCCAGCAAGCGACAGGGGCAAAACACCGGGGAGCTGTTTTTT. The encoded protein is CASKRQGQNTGELFF.

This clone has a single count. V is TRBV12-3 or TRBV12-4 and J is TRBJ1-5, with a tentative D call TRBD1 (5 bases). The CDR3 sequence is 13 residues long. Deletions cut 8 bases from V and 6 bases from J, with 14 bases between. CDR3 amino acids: CASRQGTSQPQHF. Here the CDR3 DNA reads TGTGCCAGCCGCCAGGGTACGAGTCAGCCCCAGCATTTT.

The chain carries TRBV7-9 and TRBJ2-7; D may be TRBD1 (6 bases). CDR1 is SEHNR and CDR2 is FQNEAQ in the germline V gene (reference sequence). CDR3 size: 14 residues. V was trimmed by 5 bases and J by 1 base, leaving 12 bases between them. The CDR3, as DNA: TGTGCCAGCAGCCCTCGGACAGAGTCCTACGAGCAGTACTTC. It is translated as CASSPRTESYEQYF.

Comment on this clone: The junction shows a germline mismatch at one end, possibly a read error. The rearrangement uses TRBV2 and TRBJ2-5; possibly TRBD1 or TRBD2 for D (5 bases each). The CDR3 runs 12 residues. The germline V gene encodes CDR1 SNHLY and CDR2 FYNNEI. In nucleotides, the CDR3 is TGCACGGGGCAAAACCTGGGAGAGACCCAGTACTTC. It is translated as CTGQNLGETQYF.

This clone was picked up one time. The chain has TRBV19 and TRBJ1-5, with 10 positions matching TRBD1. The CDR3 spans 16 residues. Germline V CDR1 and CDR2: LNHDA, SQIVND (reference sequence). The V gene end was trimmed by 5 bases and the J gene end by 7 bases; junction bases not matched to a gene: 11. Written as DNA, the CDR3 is TGTGCCAGTAGTCCCGTTGGACAGGGGGAAGCACAGCCCCAGCATTTT. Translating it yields CASSPVGQGEAQPQHF.

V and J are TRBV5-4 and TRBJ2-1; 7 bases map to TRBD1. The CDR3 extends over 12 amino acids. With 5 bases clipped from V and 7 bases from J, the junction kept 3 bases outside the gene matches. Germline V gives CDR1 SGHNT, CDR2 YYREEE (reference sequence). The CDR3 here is CASRGQKNEQFF. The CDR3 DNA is TGTGCCAGCAGGGGACAGAAAAATGAGCAGTTCTTC.

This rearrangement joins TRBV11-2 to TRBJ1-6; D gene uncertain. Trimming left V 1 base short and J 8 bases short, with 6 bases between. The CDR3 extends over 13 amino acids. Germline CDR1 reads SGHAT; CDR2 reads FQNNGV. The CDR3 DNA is TGTGCCAGCAGCTTAGTGGGCGATTCACCCCTCCACTTT. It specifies CASSLVGDSPLHF.